The 11 T cell receptor beta chains in this list originate from one sample, sequenced in a study of T-cell memory formation after mild COVID-19. TCRdb ran MiXCR on the 5' RACE reads and lists one entry per CDR3 protein. The sample lists about 470,000 distinct CDR3 sequences, around a sixth occurring once. The sequencing sample was made of PBMCs or a T cell subset sorted from them (not recorded which). These receptors were taken from an adult woman who had mild COVID-19 (a few samples of this study predate the infection). Cell type and time point are not known.

This clonotype was seen only a few times. V is TRBV11-3 and J is TRBJ2-7; maybe TRBD2 (6 bases). This CDR3 is built from 14 residues. Germline lookup yields CDR1 SGHNT and CDR2 YENEEA. V lost 5 bases and J 2 bases, leaving 13 bases between the germline ends. CDR3 nucleotide sequence: TGTGCCAGCAGCCCCACGGAGGGAACCTACGAGCAGTACTTC. As protein: CASSPTEGTYEQYF.

The chain employs TRBV19 and TRBJ1-1; 9 bases line up with TRBD1. The CDR3 covers 15 residues. J was trimmed by 3 bases and V by 5 bases; bases with no gene match: 7. The V gene's germline CDR1 is LNHDA and CDR2 SQIVND (reference sequence). The CDR3 protein is CASSSQGARDTEAFF. CDR3 DNA: TGTGCCAGTAGTTCACAGGGGGCGCGCGACACTGAAGCTTTCTTT.

The gene calls are TRBV4-2 and TRBJ1-1, with D tentatively TRBD1 (6 bases). V gave up 0 bases and J gave up 1 base, with 12 bases separating them. Germline lookup yields CDR1 LGHNA and CDR2 YNFKEQ. This CDR3 contains 16 residues. The CDR3 nucleotides are TGTGCCAGCAGCCAAGATGCCGGGACAAAGAACACTGAAGCTTTCTTT. This codes for CASSQDAGTKNTEAFF.

This chain uses TRBV6-5 with TRBJ1-6, with no clear D. Germline CDR1 and CDR2: MNHEY and SVGAGI. With 4 bases removed from V and 7 bases from J, the gap between germline ends came to 17 bases. CDR3 length: 16 amino acids. The CDR3 DNA reads as TGTGCCAGCAGTTCCCCTGTCGAAAGGTTCAATTCACCCCTCCACTTT. This codes for CASSSPVERFNSPLHF.

The chain links TRBV5-5 to TRBJ2-5, with 7 bases fitting TRBD1. The CDR3 runs to 20 residues. Germline CDR1 is SGHKS and CDR2 is YYEKEE (reference sequence). V shed 1 base, J shed 5 bases, and the junction held 23 bases outside the gene matches. The CDR3 protein is CASSLPYWKDFDRVRETQYF. The CDR3 DNA sequence: TGTGCCAGCAGCTTGCCCTATTGGAAAGATTTCGACAGGGTTCGTGAGACCCAGTACTTC.

There are a few counts of this clonotype. The gene calls are TRBV7-9 and TRBJ1-4, with D perhaps matching TRBD1 (5 bases). Germline V CDR1 and CDR2: SEHNR, FQNEAQ (reference sequence). The CDR3 totals 15 residues. V was clipped by 5 bases and J by 3 bases, with 13 bases between them. CDR3 sequence reads: CASSLRQSPNEKLFF. The DNA of the CDR3 is TGTGCCAGCAGCCTAAGACAGAGCCCTAATGAAAAACTGTTTTTT.

This clonotype was seen only a few times. The rearrangement uses TRBV20-1 and TRBJ1-3; D not certain. This CDR3 spans 12 amino acids. Germline V gives CDR1 DFQATT, CDR2 SNEGSKA (reference sequence). V was cut by 5 bases and J by 0 bases, with 5 bases left in between. The CDR3 nucleotides are TGCAGTGCTCCTGCCTCTGGAAACACCATATATTTT. Its translation: CSAPASGNTIYF.

The CDR3, as DNA: TGTGCCAGCAGCTTGCAACTAGCGGGGAATGAGCAGTTCTTC. This codes for CASSLQLAGNEQFF. The chain uses TRBV5-4 and TRBJ2-1; TRBD2 matches 10 bases. The V and J ends lost 1 base and 7 bases, in that order; junction bases with no gene match: 2. The CDR3 sequence is 14 residues long. From germline, CDR1 is SGHNT and CDR2 YYREEE (reference sequence).

This clonotype was recorded at least ten times. J is TRBJ1-1 and V is TRBV6-6; no clear D gene. The CDR3 contains 11 residues. V was trimmed by 5 bases and J by 8 bases, leaving 9 bases between them. Germline V gene sequence: CDR1 MNHNY, CDR2 SVGAGI (reference sequence). The CDR3 sequence is CASSPTPEAFF. In DNA, the CDR3 is TGTGCCAGCAGTCCGACCCCAGAAGCTTTCTTT.

In its sample, this clonotype was seen a few times. The chain is built from TRBV10-3 and TRBJ2-2; 8 bases match TRBD2. Germline V gene data show CDR1 as ENHRY and CDR2 as SYGVKD. With V trimmed by 11 bases and J by 5 bases, 13 bases remained unmatched. The length of the CDR3 is 15 residues. DNA for the CDR3: TGTGCCCCCGATCGTTGCGGGGGGTCGACCGGGGAGCTGTTTTTT. It encodes CAPDRCGGSTGELFF.

This rearrangement joins TRBV28 to TRBJ1-1; 11 bases are a match to TRBD1. This CDR3 contains 15 residues. Losses at the gene ends were 7 bases for V and 5 bases for J; bases not matched to a gene: 9. CDR1 and CDR2 (germline): MDHEN, SYDVKM. CDR3 nucleotide sequence: TGTGCCAGCACTCTAGCGGACAGGGGGCAGACTGAAGCTTTCTTT. Amino acids: CASTLADRGQTEAFF.